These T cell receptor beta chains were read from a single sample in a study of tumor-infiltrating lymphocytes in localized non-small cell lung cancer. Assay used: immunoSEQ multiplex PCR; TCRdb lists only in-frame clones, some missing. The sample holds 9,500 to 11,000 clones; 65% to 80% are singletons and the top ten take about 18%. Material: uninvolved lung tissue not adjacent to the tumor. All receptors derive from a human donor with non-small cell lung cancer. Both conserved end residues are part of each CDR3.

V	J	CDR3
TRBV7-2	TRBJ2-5	CASSWLGVGQETQYF
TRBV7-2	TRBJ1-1	CASSLLVNTEAFF
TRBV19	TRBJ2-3	CASRTGGWDTQYF
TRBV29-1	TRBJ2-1	CSVDRDNQRTQQFF
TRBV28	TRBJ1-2	CASRLRQGFEGYGYTF
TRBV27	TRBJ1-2	CASSSQGARGYTF
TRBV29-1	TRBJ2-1	CSVGPNGLEEEQFF
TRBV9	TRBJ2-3	CASSPRDGDTDTQYF
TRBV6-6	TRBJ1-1	CASSYETSRGAFF
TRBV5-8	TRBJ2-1	CASRTGTNNEQFF
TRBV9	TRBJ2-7	CASSPYSGSGLSYEQYF
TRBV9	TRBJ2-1	CASSVVVSGFNEQFF
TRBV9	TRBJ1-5	CASSPPGSNQPQHF
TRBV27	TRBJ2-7	CASRHGAGGTYEQYF
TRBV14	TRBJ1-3	CASRDPGPKNTIYF
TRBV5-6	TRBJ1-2	CASRPGRSYGYTF
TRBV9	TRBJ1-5	CASSVVGVEGRQPQHF
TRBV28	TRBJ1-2	CASSGETGSRGRYTF
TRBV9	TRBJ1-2	CASSATRPEGMSYTF
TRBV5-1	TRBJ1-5	CASSTGTGNQPQHF
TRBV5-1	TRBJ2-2	CASSLQGRNTGELFF
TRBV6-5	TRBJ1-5	CASSYTENQPQHF
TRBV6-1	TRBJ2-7	CASSEIGRGQYF
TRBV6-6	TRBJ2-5	CASSDGSRGETQYF
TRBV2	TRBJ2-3	CASGPLAGGTDTQYF
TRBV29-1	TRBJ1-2	CSVVVSGNYGYTF